This entry describes one T cell receptor beta chain. Antigen specificity is unknown. The CDR3 totals 15 residues. Trimming removed 3 bases from V and 4 bases from J, with 15 bases in between. Per germline, CDR1 KGHSH and CDR2 LQKENI. TCRdb reprocessed the 5' RACE reads via MiXCR and lists one record per CDR3 protein. The profile shows around 390,000 distinct CDR3 sequences, 16% of them singletons. The entry originates in a study of T-cell memory formation after mild COVID-19. Study-wide results and limits: Memory cells collected pre-infection included some clones that later responded, suggesting cross-reactive memory joined.

Sequencing was done on a sample of PBMCs or a T cell subset sorted from them (not recorded which). This receptor was taken from a man younger than 30 who had mild COVID-19 (a few samples of this study predate the infection). Cell type and time point are not known. The V call is TRBV18, the J call TRBJ1-1; possibly TRBD1 for D (5 bases). The CDR3 spells CASSPSRALSTEAFF. DNA of the CDR3: TGTGCCAGCTCACCCAGCAGGGCCCTGAGCACTGAAGCTTTCTTT. Supplemented by reference TRBV18 and TRBJ1-1, the full variable domain reads NAGVMQNPRHLVRRRGQEARLRCSPMKGHSHVYWYRQLPEEGLKFMVYLQKENIIDESGMPKERFSAEFPKEGPSILRIQQVVRGDSAAYFCASSPSRALSTEAFFGQGTRLTVV.